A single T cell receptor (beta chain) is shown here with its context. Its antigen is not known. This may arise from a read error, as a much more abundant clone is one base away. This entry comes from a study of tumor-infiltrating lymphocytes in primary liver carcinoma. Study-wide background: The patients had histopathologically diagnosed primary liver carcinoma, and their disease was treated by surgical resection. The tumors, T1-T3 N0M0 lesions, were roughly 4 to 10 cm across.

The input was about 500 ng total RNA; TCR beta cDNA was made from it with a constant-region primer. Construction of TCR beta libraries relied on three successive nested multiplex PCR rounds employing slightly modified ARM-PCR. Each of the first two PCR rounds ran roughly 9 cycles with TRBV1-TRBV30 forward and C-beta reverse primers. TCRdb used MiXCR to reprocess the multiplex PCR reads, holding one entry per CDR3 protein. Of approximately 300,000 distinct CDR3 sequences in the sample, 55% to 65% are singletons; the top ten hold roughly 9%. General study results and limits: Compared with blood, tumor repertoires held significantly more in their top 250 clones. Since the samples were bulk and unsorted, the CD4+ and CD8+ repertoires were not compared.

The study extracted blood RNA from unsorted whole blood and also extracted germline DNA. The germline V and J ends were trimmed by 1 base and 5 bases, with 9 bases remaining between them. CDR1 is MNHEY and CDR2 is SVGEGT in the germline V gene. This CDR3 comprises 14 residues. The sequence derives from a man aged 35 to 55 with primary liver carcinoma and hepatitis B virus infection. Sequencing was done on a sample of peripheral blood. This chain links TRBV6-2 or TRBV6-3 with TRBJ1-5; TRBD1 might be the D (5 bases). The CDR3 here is CASSYLSGHQPQHF. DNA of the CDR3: TGTGCCAGCAGTTACTTATCGGGACATCAGCCCCAGCATTTT.